This T cell receptor beta chain was retrieved from a study of CD8 T cells in Susac syndrome. Random hexamers were used to reverse transcribe the RNA input (about 0.45 to 1 ug). TCRdb fed the immunoSEQ multiplex PCR reads into MiXCR, producing one record per CDR3 protein. This sample yields 140,000 to 150,000 distinct CDR3 sequences, of which around 96% are seen a single time; about 0.11% belongs to the top ten. Notes on this clonotype: Mismatch with germline at one junction end may stem from a read error.

The CDR3 loop spans 12 amino acids. Germline V gene sequence: CDR1 DFQATT, CDR2 SNEGSKA (reference sequence). This receptor was identified in a human donor with multiple sclerosis. The sequenced material came from CD4+ T cells from PBMCs. The chain joins TRBV20-1 to TRBJ2-3, with 13 bases that match TRBD2. The CDR3 loop is CSAREPGTSGVF. The CDR3 nucleotides are TGCAGTGCTAGGGAGCCTGGGACTAGCGGGGTTTTT.